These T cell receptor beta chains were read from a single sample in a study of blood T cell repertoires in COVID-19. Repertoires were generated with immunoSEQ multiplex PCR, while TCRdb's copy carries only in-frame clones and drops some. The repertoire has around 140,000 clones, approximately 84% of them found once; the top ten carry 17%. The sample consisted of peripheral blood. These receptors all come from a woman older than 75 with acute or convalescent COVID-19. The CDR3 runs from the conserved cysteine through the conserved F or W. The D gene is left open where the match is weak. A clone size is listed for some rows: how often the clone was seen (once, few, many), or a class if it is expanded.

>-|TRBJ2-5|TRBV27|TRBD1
TGTGCCAGCAGTTTCCAGGGGGCCGAGACCCAGTACTTC
CASSFQGAETQYF
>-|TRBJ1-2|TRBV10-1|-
TGCGCCAGCAGCGCCGGTCCCGATTATGGCTACACCTTC
CASSAGPDYGYTF
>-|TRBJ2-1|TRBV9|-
TGTGCCAGCAGCGGACAAACGAAAGGTAATGAGCAGTTCTTC
CASSGQTKGNEQFF
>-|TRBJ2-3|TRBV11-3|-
TGTGCCAGCAGCTCCTCGCGGACAGATACGCAGTATTTT
CASSSSRTDTQYF
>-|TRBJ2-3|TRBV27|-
TGTGCCAGCAGTTTAGGACTAAACACAGATACGCAGTATTTT
CASSLGLNTDTQYF
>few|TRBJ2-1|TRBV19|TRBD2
TGTGCCAGTACCACAAGGACTAGCCCGATGAGTGAGCAGTTCTTC
CASTTRTSPMSEQFF
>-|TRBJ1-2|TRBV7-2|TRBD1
TGTGCCAGCAGCCCAACAGGGGAGACTACCTATGGCTACACCTTC
CASSPTGETTYGYTF
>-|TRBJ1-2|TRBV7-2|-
TGTGCCAGCAGCCCGCAGGGTAACTATGGCTACACCTTC
CASSPQGNYGYTF
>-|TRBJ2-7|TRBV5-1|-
TGCGCCAGCAGCTTGCTCGGGAGCGGTTCCTACGAGCAGTACTTC
CASSLLGSGSYEQYF
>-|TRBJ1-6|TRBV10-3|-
TGTGCCATCAGTGAGTGGGGGGAAGATAATTCACCCCTCCACTTT
CAISEWGEDNSPLHF
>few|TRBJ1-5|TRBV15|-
TGTGCCACCAGCAGAGATATTTCCGGTTATAGCAATCAGCCCCAGCATTTT
CATSRDISGYSNQPQHF
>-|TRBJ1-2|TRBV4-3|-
TGCGCCAGCAGCCCCCTGCTGAAACAGGGTATCCGTGGCTACACCTTC
CASSPLLKQGIRGYTF
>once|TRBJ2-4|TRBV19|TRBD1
TGTGCCAGCAGAAAACAGGGGGCGGAATACCTAGCCAAAAACATTCAGTACTTC
CASRKQGAEYLAKNIQYF
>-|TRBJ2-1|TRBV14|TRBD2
TGTGCCAGCAGGGATAGCGGGGGGCGGTTTGAGCAGTTCTTC
CASRDSGGRFEQFF
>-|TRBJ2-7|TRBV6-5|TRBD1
TGTGCCAGCAGTTACTCCAGTACAGGGGCCACCTACGAGCAGTACTTC
CASSYSSTGATYEQYF
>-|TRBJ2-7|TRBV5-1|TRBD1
TGCGCCAGCAGCTCCGGGACAGCTGTGGTTAAAGAGCAGTACTTC
CASSSGTAVVKEQYF
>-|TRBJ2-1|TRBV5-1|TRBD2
TGCGCCAGCAGCTCTGGACTAGTTAGCTCCTACAATGAGCAGTTCTTC
CASSSGLVSSYNEQFF
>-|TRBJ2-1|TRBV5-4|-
TGTGCCAGCAGTTCAACGTACAGGTCCAATGAGCAGTTCTTC
CASSSTYRSNEQFF
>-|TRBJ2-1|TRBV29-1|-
TGCAGCGTTGAACCAGGGCGAGGCTACAATGAGCAGTTCTTC
CSVEPGRGYNEQFF
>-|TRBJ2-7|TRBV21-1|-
TGTGCCAGCAGCAAAGAGTCGCGGGAGTGCCCCTACGAGCAGTACTTC
CASSKESRECPYEQYF
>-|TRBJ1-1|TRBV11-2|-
TGTGCCAGCAGCAGCGCGGGGTCGAACACTGAAGCTTTCTTT
CASSSAGSNTEAFF
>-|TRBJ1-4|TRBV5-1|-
TGCGCCAGCAGCTTGGGACAGAATGAAAAACTGTTTTTT
CASSLGQNEKLFF
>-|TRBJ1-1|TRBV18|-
TGTGCCAGCTCACCGCTAGGGCAGGGCAACACTGAAGCTTTCTTT
CASSPLGQGNTEAFF
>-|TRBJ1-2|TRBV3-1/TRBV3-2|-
TGTGCCAGCAGCCCCGGACAGAAAAGGCGGAACGGCTACACCTTC
CASSPGQKRRNGYTF
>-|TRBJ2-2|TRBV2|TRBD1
TGTGCCAGCAGTGAAGAACGTGGACAGGGGTGGGGCACCGGGGAGCTGTTTTTT
CASSEERGQGWGTGELFF
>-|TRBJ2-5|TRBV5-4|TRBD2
TGTGCCAGCAGCTCTCAGCGGGGGGCGATTCAAGAGACCCAGTACTTC
CASSSQRGAIQETQYF
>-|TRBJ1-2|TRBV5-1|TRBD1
TGCGCCAGCAGCGTTACAGGGGGGGATGGCTACACCTTC
CASSVTGGDGYTF
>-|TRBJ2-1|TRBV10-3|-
TGTGCCATCAGTGAGAGTTTAAGGGGGAGGGGTAATGGGATAAACAATGAGCAGTTCTTC
CAISESLRGRGNGINNEQFF
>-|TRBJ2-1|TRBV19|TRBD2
TGTGCCAGTAGTAGGAGGGGGCCGACTAGCGGGAGGAACAATGAGCAGTTCTTC
CASSRRGPTSGRNNEQFF
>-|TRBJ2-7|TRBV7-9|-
TGTGCCAGCAGCCCGACGGTGGGGCAAGACTACTTC
CASSPTVGQDYF
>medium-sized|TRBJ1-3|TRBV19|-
TGTGCCAGTACCTTAAATTACGGGGACACCATATATTTT
CASTLNYGDTIYF
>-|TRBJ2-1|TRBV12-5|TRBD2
TGTGCTAGTGGTCCCCTAGCGGGACATTACAATGAGCAGTTCTTC
CASGPLAGHYNEQFF
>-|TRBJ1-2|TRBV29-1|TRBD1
TGCAGCGGCTATACGGACAGGAGCGGCTACACCTTC
CSGYTDRSGYTF
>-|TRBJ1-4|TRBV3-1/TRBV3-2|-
TGTGCCAGCCGGGGGGCAAATGAAAAACTGTTTTTT
CASRGANEKLFF
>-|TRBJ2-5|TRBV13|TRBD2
TGTGCCAGCAGCTTGACTCCGACTAGCGGGCGCGAAGAGACCCAGTACTTC
CASSLTPTSGREETQYF
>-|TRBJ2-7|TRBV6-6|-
TGTGCCAGCTCCCCGAGGGAATATTCCTACGAGCAGTACTTC
CASSPREYSYEQYF
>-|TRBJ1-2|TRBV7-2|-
TGTGCCAGCAGCTTAGACGGCAGGGGCGGTGGCTACACCTTC
CASSLDGRGGGYTF
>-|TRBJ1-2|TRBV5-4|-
TGTGCCAGCAGGGGACTTAACTATGGCTACACCTTC
CASRGLNYGYTF
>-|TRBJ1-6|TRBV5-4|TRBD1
TGTGCCAGCAGCCTTGGACAGGGGGGCAATTCACCCCTCCACTTT
CASSLGQGGNSPLHF
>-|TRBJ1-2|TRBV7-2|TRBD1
TGTGCCAGCAGCTTAGGGGGACAGGGGACCACTAACTATGGCTACACCTTC
CASSLGGQGTTNYGYTF
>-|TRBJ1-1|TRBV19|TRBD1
TGTGCCAGTAGTTCATACAGGGGCGACACTGAAGCTTTCTTT
CASSSYRGDTEAFF
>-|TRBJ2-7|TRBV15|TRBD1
TGTGCCACCAGCAGAGGGGGGACAGGGGCTCTCTACGAGCAGTACTTC
CATSRGGTGALYEQYF
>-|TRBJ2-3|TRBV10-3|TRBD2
TGTGCCATCAGGGGTATAGCGGGGGGTAACACAGATACGCAGTATTTT
CAIRGIAGGNTDTQYF
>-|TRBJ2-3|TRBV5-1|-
TGCGCCACCCGAGCACAGGGTTCGAGCACAGATACGCAGTATTTT
CATRAQGSSTDTQYF
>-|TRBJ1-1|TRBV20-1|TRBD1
TGCAGTGCTAGTGGACAGGCTAACACTGAAGCTTTCTTT
CSASGQANTEAFF
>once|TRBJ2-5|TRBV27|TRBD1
TGTGCCAGCAGTTGGGGACAGCAAACAGAGACCCAGTACTTC
CASSWGQQTETQYF
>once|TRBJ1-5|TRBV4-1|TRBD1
TGCGCCAGCAGCCGACTTGGACAGGATAATCAGCCCCAGCATTTT
CASSRLGQDNQPQHF
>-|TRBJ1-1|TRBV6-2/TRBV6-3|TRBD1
TGTGCCAGCAGTTATAGGACAGGGGTTGACACTGAAGCTTTCTTT
CASSYRTGVDTEAFF
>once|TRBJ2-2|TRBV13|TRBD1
TGTGCCAGCAGCAAACGAAGGGGGCGAGGCCTGGGGACCGGGGAGCTGTTTTTT
CASSKRRGRGLGTGELFF
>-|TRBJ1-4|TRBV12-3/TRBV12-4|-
TGTGCCAGCAGTTCTACAGGGCTTGAAAAACTGTTTTTT
CASSSTGLEKLFF
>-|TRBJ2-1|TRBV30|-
TGTGCCTGGAGTCTTAATGAGCAGTTCTTC
CAWSLNEQFF